Here is one T cell receptor (beta chain) with its context. V was cut by 4 bases and J by 8 bases, with 13 bases left in between. The germline V gene has CDR1 SGDLS and CDR2 YYNGEE. This CDR3 has 14 amino acids. This specimen belongs to a study of blood T cell repertoires in COVID-19. Study-level information: Sources were T cells, B-cell-depleted T cells, or PBMCs; the material itself was cDNA or gDNA.

Repertoires were generated with immunoSEQ multiplex PCR, while TCRdb's copy carries only in-frame clones and drops some. Here the sample spans around 81,000 clones, approximately 82% being singletons. The clonotype comes from a human donor in a cohort sampled during active COVID-19. Sequencing was done on a sample of peripheral blood. The chain is built from TRBV9 and TRBJ1-6; TRBD1 might be the D (6 bases). The CDR3 here is CASSQRGGDSPLHF. For the CDR3, the DNA is TGTGCCAGCAGCCAAAGAGGGGGAGATTCACCCCTCCACTTT.